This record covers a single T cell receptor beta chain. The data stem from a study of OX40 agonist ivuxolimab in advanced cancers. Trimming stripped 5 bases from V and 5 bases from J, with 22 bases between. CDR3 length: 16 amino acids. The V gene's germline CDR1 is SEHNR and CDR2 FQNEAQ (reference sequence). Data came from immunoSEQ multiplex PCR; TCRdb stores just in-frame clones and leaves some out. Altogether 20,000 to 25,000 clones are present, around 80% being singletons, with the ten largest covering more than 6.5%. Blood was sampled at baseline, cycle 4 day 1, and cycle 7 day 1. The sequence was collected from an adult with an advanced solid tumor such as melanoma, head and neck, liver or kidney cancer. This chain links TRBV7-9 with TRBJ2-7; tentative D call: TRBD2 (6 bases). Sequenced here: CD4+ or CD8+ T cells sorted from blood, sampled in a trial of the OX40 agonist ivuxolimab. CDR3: CASSRSYYGGSDEQYF. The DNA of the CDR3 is TGTGCCAGCAGCCGCTCCTATTATGGGGGGTCCGACGAGCAGTACTTC.